One sample yielded the 27 T cell receptor beta chains listed below, sequenced in a study of cytomegalovirus exposure and HLA in healthy donors. PCR employed 60 Vbeta and 13 Jbeta primers. TCRdb keeps only in-frame clones here, not all; method: immunoSEQ multiplex PCR. The repertoire holds 100,000 to 120,000 clones, with 83% as singletons. Material: PBMCs. The receptors originated from a man aged 18 to 29 in good health and CMV-seronegative.

The V gene is TRBV6-6, the J gene TRBJ2-2; TRBD2 matches 10 bases. The CDR3 is made up of 15 amino acids. CDR1 is MNHNY, CDR2 SVGAGI, per germline (reference sequence). J lost 4 bases, V lost 4 bases, and 3 bases had no gene match. CDR3: CASSSSGSLTGELFF. The CDR3 nucleotides read TGTGCCAGCAGTTCTAGCGGGAGCCTCACCGGGGAGCTGTTTTTT.

The CDR3 sequence: CASSQGTSGAYNEQFF. CDR3 nucleotide sequence: TGCGCCAGCAGCCAAGGGACTAGCGGGGCGTACAATGAGCAGTTCTTC. V and J are TRBV4-3 and TRBJ2-1; 12 bases match TRBD2. The germline CDR1 and CDR2 sequences are LGHNA and YSLEER. This CDR3 is built from 16 residues. V lost 1 base to trimming and J lost 4 bases; unmatched junction nucleotides: 2.

The V and J genes are TRBV18 and TRBJ2-5; D is possibly TRBD1 (5 bases). The V end lost 3 bases, the J end lost 4 bases, and 12 bases lay between the germline ends. The length of the CDR3 is 14 residues. CDR1 and CDR2 (germline): KGHSH, LQKENI. This chain's CDR3 is CASSPLTVGETQYF. DNA of the CDR3: TGTGCCAGCTCACCGCTGACAGTTGGAGAGACCCAGTACTTC. The whole variable domain, filled in from reference TRBV18 and TRBJ2-5, reads NAGVMQNPRHLVRRRGQEARLRCSPMKGHSHVYWYRQLPEEGLKFMVYLQKENIIDESGMPKERFSAEFPKEGPSILRIQQVVRGDSAAYFCASSPLTVGETQYFGPGTRLLVL.

V is TRBV27 and J is TRBJ1-1, with 9 positions matching TRBD1. With V trimmed by 5 bases and J by 3 bases, 7 bases remained unmatched. The CDR3 extends over 15 amino acids. Germline V gives CDR1 MNHEY, CDR2 SMNVEV (reference sequence). The CDR3 coding sequence is TGTGCCAGCAGTCATCGACAGGGGGTAGACACTGAAGCTTTCTTT. Its translation is CASSHRQGVDTEAFF.

The rearrangement joins TRBV28 to TRBJ1-5; the D gene is possibly TRBD1 (5 bases). The V gene lost 3 bases and the J gene lost 3 bases, with 12 bases spanning the gap. The CDR3 has 15 amino acids. Germline loops: CDR1 MDHEN, CDR2 SYDVKM. CDR3: CASSLGRAVNQPQHF. CDR3 nucleotides: TGTGCCAGCAGTTTGGGCAGGGCGGTCAATCAGCCCCAGCATTTT.

Only one count was recorded for this clone. The chain recombines TRBV25-1 with TRBJ2-7; D is unresolved. The CDR3 extends over 12 amino acids. Trimming took off 3 bases at V and 7 bases at J, with 10 bases between the two ends. Germline CDR1 and CDR2: MGHDK and SYGVNS. For the CDR3, the DNA is TGTGCCAGCAGTGAGTACCTCGGGGAGCAGTACTTC. Protein: CASSEYLGEQYF.

This chain connects TRBV4-1 to TRBJ2-7; D not certain. Germline lookup yields CDR1 MGHRA and CDR2 YSYEKL. V lost 4 bases, J lost 6 bases, and 13 bases lay in between. This CDR3 spans 13 amino acids. CDR3 sequence: CASSLTFRSEQYF. In DNA form, the CDR3 reads TGCGCCAGCAGCCTTACCTTTAGGAGCGAGCAGTACTTC.

As for this clone: A read error may account for a junction end that differs from germline. The chain uses TRBV7-9 and TRBJ2-5; 7 bases are a match to TRBD1. Germline-derived CDR1 and CDR2 are SEHNR and FQNEAQ (reference sequence). The CDR3 totals 14 residues. CDR3 sequence reads: CSSSPGTVQETQYF. CDR3 bases: TGTTCCAGCAGCCCCGGGACAGTCCAAGAGACCCAGTACTTC.

The chain recombines TRBV10-3 with TRBJ1-2; 7 bases match TRBD1. This CDR3 is 15 amino acids long. Per germline, CDR1 ENHRY and CDR2 SYGVKD. V shed 2 bases and J 4 bases; nucleotides not matched to a gene: 7. CDR3 sequence reads: CAISENRGWGYGYTF. The CDR3 DNA reads as TGTGCCATCAGTGAGAACAGGGGTTGGGGCTATGGCTACACCTTC.

This chain links TRBV28 with TRBJ2-5; no clear D. Trimming shortened V by 6 bases and J by 4 bases, and 15 bases separated the two germline ends. Germline CDR1 reads MDHEN; CDR2 reads SYDVKM. This CDR3 region has 14 residues. The CDR3 region has the DNA TGTGCCAGCAGACCAGGATTGGTACGAGAGACCCAGTACTTC. Its protein is CASRPGLVRETQYF.

The chain carries TRBV28 and TRBJ2-7; D is ambiguous. This CDR3 is built from 15 residues. With 3 bases removed from V and 0 bases from J, the gap between germline ends came to 12 bases. CDR1 is MDHEN, CDR2 SYDVKM, per germline. CDR3 bases: TGTGCCAGCAGTTTCGGTCAACCTGGCTCCTACGAGCAGTACTTC. It yields the protein CASSFGQPGSYEQYF.

The chain employs TRBV7-8 and TRBJ1-1; 9 bases agree with TRBD1. CDR3 length: 15 residues. J lost 6 bases, V lost 5 bases, and 10 bases had no gene match. Looked up from germline, CDR1 is SGHVS and CDR2 is FQNEAQ. CDR3 coding DNA: TGTGCCAGCAGCCCTAGACAGGGGGGGAGACCTGAAGCTTTCTTT. Translation: CASSPRQGGRPEAFF.

The chain has TRBV16 and TRBJ1-4, with D hard to call. The germline V gene has CDR1 KGHSY and CDR2 FQNENV. V shed 4 bases and J shed 0 bases, with 9 bases lying between them. The CDR3 runs 15 residues. The CDR3 loop reads CASSPGRATNEKLFF. CDR3 DNA: TGTGCCAGCAGCCCCGGGAGGGCAACTAATGAAAAACTGTTTTTT. The full variable domain, rest sourced from reference TRBV16 and TRBJ1-4, is GEEVAQTPKHLVRGEGQKAKLYCAPIKGHSYVFWYQQVLKNEFKFLISFQNENVFDETGMPKERFSAKCLPNSPCSLEIQATKLEDSAVYFCASSPGRATNEKLFFGSGTQLSVL.

V and J are TRBV27 and TRBJ2-7, with D hard to call. Per germline, CDR1 MNHEY and CDR2 SMNVEV (reference sequence). V gave up 4 bases and J gave up 2 bases, with 9 bases separating them. There are 13 residues in the CDR3. CDR3 in DNA: TGTGCCAGCAGTTCAGTTCGCCCCTACGAGCAGTACTTC. It is translated as CASSSVRPYEQYF.

V gene TRBV28 combines with J gene TRBJ2-3; D is perhaps TRBD1 (6 bases). Trimming stripped 3 bases from V and 0 bases from J, with 22 bases between. The CDR3 spans 19 residues. The germline V gene has CDR1 MDHEN and CDR2 SYDVKM. The CDR3 loop reads CASSFMSGRGLGSTDTQYF. The CDR3 DNA sequence: TGTGCCAGCAGTTTTATGTCGGGCAGGGGTTTGGGGAGCACAGATACGCAGTATTTT.

By proportion, this clone is medium-sized. Distinct nucleotide sequences in the sample also encode this CDR3. This chain joins TRBV27 and TRBJ1-1, with TRBD1 matching over 7 bases. The V gene's germline CDR1 is MNHEY and CDR2 SMNVEV (reference sequence). Losses at the gene ends were 8 bases for V and 7 bases for J; bases not matched to a gene: 13. This CDR3 is built from 14 residues. In nucleotides, the CDR3 is TGTGCCAGCTCAACTCGGACAGGCGTAAATGAAGCTTTCTTT. Translated: CASSTRTGVNEAFF.

The rearrangement links TRBV6-5 to TRBJ1-2; D call uncertain. Trimming removed 5 bases at V and 4 bases at J, with 5 bases between. CDR1 is MNHEY and CDR2 is SVGAGI in the germline V gene. The CDR3 contains 11 residues. CDR3 DNA: TGTGCCAGCAGTGGGCTCTATGGCTACACCTTC. Amino acid sequence: CASSGLYGYTF.

CDR3 sequence reads: CASSLRLAGVGETQYF. As DNA, the CDR3 is TGTGCCAGCAGCCTAAGACTAGCGGGAGTAGGAGAGACCCAGTACTTC. The rearrangement joins TRBV7-2 to TRBJ2-5; 12 nucleotides match TRBD2. V lost 5 bases, J lost 4 bases, and 8 bases stayed unmatched. The CDR3 loop spans 16 amino acids. Per the germline V gene, CDR1 is SGHTA and CDR2 is FQGNSA.

This chain connects TRBV7-8 to TRBJ1-3, with D unclear. Germline V CDR1 and CDR2: SGHVS, FQNEAQ. Deletions cut 6 bases from V and 6 bases from J, with 18 bases between. This CDR3 has 15 residues. The CDR3 loop is CASRPPLRGENTIYF. The CDR3 nucleotides read TGTGCCAGCAGACCCCCCCTCCGAGGTGAAAACACCATATATTTT.

The chain is built from TRBV7-9 and TRBJ2-3; no clear D. Germline CDR1 and CDR2: SEHNR and FQNEAQ (reference sequence). The ends were cut back, 4 bases at V and 6 bases at J, with 8 bases in the middle. The CDR3 spans 12 residues. The CDR3 DNA reads as TGTGCCAGCAGCTCCTTATTGGATACGCAGTATTTT. Its protein is CASSSLLDTQYF.

This chain joins TRBV7-2 and TRBJ1-5; TRBD1 might be the D (6 bases). This CDR3 has 14 residues. The ends were cut back, 3 bases at V and 0 bases at J, with 6 bases in the middle. Per germline, CDR1 SGHTA and CDR2 FQGNSA. CDR3 loop: CASSLDSSNQPQHF. CDR3 coding DNA: TGTGCCAGCAGCTTGGACAGTAGCAATCAGCCCCAGCATTTT.

Concerning this clone: At one end the junction does not follow the germline gene, possibly because of a read error. This chain links TRBV4-3 with TRBJ1-2, with 9 positions matching TRBD1. Germline assignment: CDR1 LGHNA and CDR2 YSLEER. The CDR3 length is 14 residues. CDR3 region: CASSQDTGTGRLAF. CDR3 DNA: TGCGCCAGCAGCCAAGATACCGGGACAGGGAGACTCGCCTTC.

J is TRBJ1-2 and V is TRBV11-3; perhaps TRBD1 as D (5 bases). CDR3 size: 13 residues. The germline V gene has CDR1 SGHNT and CDR2 YENEEA. V was clipped by 4 bases and J by 8 bases, with 14 bases between them. The CDR3 reads CASSSGTRRGYTF. In DNA form, the CDR3 reads TGTGCCAGCAGCTCCGGGACTCGCCGGGGCTACACCTTC.

The V call is TRBV6-5, the J call TRBJ2-4; D possibly corresponds to TRBD2 (7 bases). Trimming shortened V by 11 bases and J by 7 bases, and 18 bases separated the two germline ends. The germline V gene encodes CDR1 MNHEY and CDR2 SVGAGI. CDR3 length equals 13 residues. The CDR3 sequence is CAGTQEGGNIQYF. Written as DNA, the CDR3 is TGTGCCGGCACCCAGGAGGGGGGGAACATTCAGTACTTC.

The V call is TRBV6-5, the J call TRBJ1-3; maybe TRBD1 (6 bases). V was cut by 2 bases and J by 2 bases, with 10 bases left in between. The CDR3 loop spans 15 amino acids. In germline, CDR1 is MNHEY, CDR2 SVGAGI. The CDR3 spells CASSYIGQTGNTIYF. The CDR3 DNA is TGTGCCAGCAGTTACATCGGACAGACTGGAAACACCATATATTTT.

This CDR3 is CASRFRLAGEGNEQFF. As DNA, the CDR3 is TGCGCCAGCAGGTTCCGACTAGCGGGAGAGGGTAATGAGCAGTTCTTC. The chain links TRBV5-1 to TRBJ2-1; 12 bases are shared with TRBD2. The ends lost 5 bases at V and 7 bases at J; junction bases unmatched: 10. Germline lookup yields CDR1 SGHRS and CDR2 YFSETQ. The CDR3 has 16 amino acids.

This sequence joins TRBV18 and TRBJ2-1, with TRBD2 matching 7 bases. The CDR3 loop spans 16 amino acids. The junction had 5 bases not matched to a gene; V was cut back by 0 bases and J by 3 bases. CDR1 and CDR2 from the germline V gene are KGHSH and LQKENI. The CDR3 DNA sequence: TGTGCCAGCTCACCACCAAATCTAGCGGACTACAATGAGCAGTTCTTC. Its protein is CASSPPNLADYNEQFF.